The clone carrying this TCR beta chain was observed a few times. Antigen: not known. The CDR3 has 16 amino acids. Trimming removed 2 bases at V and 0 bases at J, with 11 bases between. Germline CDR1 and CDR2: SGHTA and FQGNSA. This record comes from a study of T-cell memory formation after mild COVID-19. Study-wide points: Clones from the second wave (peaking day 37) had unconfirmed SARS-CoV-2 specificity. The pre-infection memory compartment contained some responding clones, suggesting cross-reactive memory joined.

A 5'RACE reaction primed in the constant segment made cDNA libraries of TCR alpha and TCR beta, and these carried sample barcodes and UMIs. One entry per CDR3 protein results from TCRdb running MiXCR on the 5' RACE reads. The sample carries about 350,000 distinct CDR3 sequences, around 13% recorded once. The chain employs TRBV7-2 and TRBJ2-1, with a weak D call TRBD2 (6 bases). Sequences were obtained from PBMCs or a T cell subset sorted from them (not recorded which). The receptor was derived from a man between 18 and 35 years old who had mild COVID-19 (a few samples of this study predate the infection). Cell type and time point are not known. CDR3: CASSLFRGSSYNEQFF. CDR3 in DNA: TGTGCCAGCAGCTTATTTCGGGGGTCCTCCTACAATGAGCAGTTCTTC. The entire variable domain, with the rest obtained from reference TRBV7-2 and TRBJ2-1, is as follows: GAGVSQSPSNKVTEKGKDVELRCDPISGHTALYWYRQSLGQGLEFLIYFQGNSAPDKSGLPSDRFSAERTGGSVSTLTIQRTQQEDSAVYLCASSLFRGSSYNEQFFGPGTRLTVL.